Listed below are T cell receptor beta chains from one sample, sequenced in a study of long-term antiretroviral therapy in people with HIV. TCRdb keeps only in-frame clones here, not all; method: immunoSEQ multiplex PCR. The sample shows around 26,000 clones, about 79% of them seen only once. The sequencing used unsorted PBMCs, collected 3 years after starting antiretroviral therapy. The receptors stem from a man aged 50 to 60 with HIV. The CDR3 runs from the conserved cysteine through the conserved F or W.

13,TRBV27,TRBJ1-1,CASSLWGTAEAFF
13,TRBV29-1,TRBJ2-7,CSVGFGASYEQYF
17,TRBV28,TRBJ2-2,CASSLDIRGPDTGELFF
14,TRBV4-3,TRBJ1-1,CASSQTNYLTEAFF
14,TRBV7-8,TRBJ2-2,CASRTGQNGWELFF
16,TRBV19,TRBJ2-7,CASSTKGREAFYEQYF
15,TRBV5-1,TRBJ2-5,CASSLGPQGVETQYF
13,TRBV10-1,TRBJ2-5,CASSEAGQETQYF
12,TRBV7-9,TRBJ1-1,CASSAANTEAFF
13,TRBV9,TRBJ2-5,CASSARLGGTQYF
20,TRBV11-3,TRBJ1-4,CASSSGVGTGGTSANEKLFF
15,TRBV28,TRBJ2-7,CASSKQGLSSYEQYF
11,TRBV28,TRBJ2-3,CASSHTDTQYF
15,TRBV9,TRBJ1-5,CASSVGTGGNQPQHF
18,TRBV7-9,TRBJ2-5,CASSLASGERDLQETQYF
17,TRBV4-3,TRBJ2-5,CASSQDTLRVRGETQYF
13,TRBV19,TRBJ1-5,CASKQGRDQPQHF